The T cell receptor (beta chain) described here comes from a study of cytomegalovirus exposure and HLA in healthy donors. Study-wide results and limits: The study put under 200 TCR beta chains on its list as cytomegalovirus-associated. Further analysis was carried out later, and it showed several of the most significant clusters appearing linked to common viral pathogens. A few chains tied to CMV proved CMV antigen-specific in vitro.

Worth noting for this clone: The antigen remains undetermined.

J lost 1 base, V lost 2 bases, and 1 base had no gene match. Germline loops: CDR1 MNHEY, CDR2 SMNVEV (reference sequence). The CDR3 has 15 residues. Researchers ran the PCR with 60 Vbeta and 13 Jbeta primers. The data were produced by immunoSEQ multiplex PCR, yet TCRdb's version contains in-frame clones alone and is incomplete. Of under 300,000 clones listed, 80% to 95% are singletons. Donors showed nominal health when sampled, although they likely had unrecorded immune exposures. The chain combines TRBV27 with TRBJ1-4, with TRBD1 identical over 7 bases. Sequences were obtained from PBMCs. The origin of this receptor is a girl aged 2-10 years in good health and CMV-seronegative. The DNA for the CDR3 is TGTGCCAGCAGTTTAGGGGACAGAACTAATGAAAAACTGTTTTTT. Its protein is CASSLGDRTNEKLFF.